Sequencing of this TCR beta chain was carried out in a study of Ad26.COV2.S vaccination and SARS-CoV-2 variants. At the level of the study: Intramuscular Ad26.COV2.S doses were given once or twice, 56 days apart. Study outcomes and limitations: Post-vaccination spike-specific CD8+ and CD4+ T cell responses reportedly had substantial breadth. Similar non-spike TCR breadth was observed in recipients of vaccine and of placebo.

Comments on this clone: The target antigen is unknown.

Treatment defined: around 19 received Ad26.COV2.S at low or high dose, single or two shots; roughly five received placebo; per-sample allocation not given. Day 63 after the first vaccine or placebo injection was the time point for sampling. In the vaccine, an Ad26 vector expressed the SARS-CoV-2 spike of the Wuhan strain. Profiling relied on immunoSEQ multiplex PCR, and the TCRdb table lists in-frame clones only, not all of them. Counted here are fewer than 400,000 clones, 89% occurring once; the ten biggest clones make up around 1.8%. The sample consisted of peripheral blood, taken in a trial of Ad26.COV2.S vaccine versus placebo. The clonotype originates from a person between 18 and 65 years old who received the Ad26.COV2.S COVID-19 vaccine or a placebo.

The CDR3 DNA sequence: TGTGCCTGGTCCTTGGGGGGGGTAGGGAGGGCCTCGGAAGAGCAGTACTTC. This translates into CAWSLGGVGRASEEQYF. The rearrangement joins TRBV30 to TRBJ2-7; 7 bases are shared with TRBD2. The CDR3 has 17 residues. Germline CDR1 GTSNPN, CDR2 SVGIG (reference sequence). V was clipped by 5 bases and J by 7 bases; unmatched bases: 23.